This TCR beta chain came from a study of control samples from healthy donors and cancer patients. Produced via immunoSEQ multiplex PCR; TCRdb's table is partial and in-frame only. Here the sample spans 100,000 to 150,000 clones, approximately 89% being singletons. The germline CDR1 and CDR2 sequences are SEHNR and FQNEAQ (reference sequence). The ends were cut back, 0 bases at V and 8 bases at J, with 7 bases in the middle. The CDR3 runs 12 residues. The specimen was PBMCs. This clonotype was obtained from a man aged 50-59 years with head and neck cancer. The V gene is TRBV7-9, the J gene TRBJ1-2, with no clear D. The CDR3 loop reads CASSLAGEGYTF. The CDR3 DNA follows: TGTGCCAGCAGCTTAGCAGGAGAAGGCTACACCTTC.